This TCR beta chain was recovered during a study of sequential checkpoint blockade in melanoma. The overall study: First-line arms were nivolumab then ipilimumab, or the reverse, randomized 1:1. Both treatment sequences were followed by maintenance nivolumab.

In germline, CDR1 is SNHLY, CDR2 FYNNEI. CDR3 size: 15 residues. J was trimmed by 0 bases and V by 11 bases; bases with no gene match: 9. TCRdb's table, derived via immunoSEQ multiplex PCR, lists solely in-frame clones and lacks some. The sample gives about 6,100 clones, around three fifths of which show up once; roughly 17% is in the top ten. Specified treatment: randomized to nivolumab then ipilimumab (arm A) or the reverse (arm B). No patient had prior DNA-damaging chemotherapy. PBMC sorting kept live CD3+CD8+ cells without CD19 or CD56. The gene calls are TRBV2 and TRBJ2-3; TRBD2 aligns across 9 bases. The TCR originated in a human donor with melanoma. Source: CD8+ T cells sorted from blood (inferred from file names), taken from a patient given nivolumab and ipilimumab in sequence. The CDR3 protein is CASRGLAGSTDTQYF. As DNA, the CDR3 is TGTGCCTCCAGAGGGCTAGCGGGGAGCACAGATACGCAGTATTTT.